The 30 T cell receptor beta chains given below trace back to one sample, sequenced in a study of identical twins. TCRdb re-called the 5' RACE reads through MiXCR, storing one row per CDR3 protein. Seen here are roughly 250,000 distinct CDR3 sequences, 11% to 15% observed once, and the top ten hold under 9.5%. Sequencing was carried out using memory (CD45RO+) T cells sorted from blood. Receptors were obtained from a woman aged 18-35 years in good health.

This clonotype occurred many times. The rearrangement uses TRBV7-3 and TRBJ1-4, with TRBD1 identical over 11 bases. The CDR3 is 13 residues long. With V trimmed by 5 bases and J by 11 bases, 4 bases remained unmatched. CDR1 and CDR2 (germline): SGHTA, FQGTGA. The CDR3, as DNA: TGTGCCAGCAGCGAGGGACAGGGGGAGAAACTGTTTTTT. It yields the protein CASSEGQGEKLFF.

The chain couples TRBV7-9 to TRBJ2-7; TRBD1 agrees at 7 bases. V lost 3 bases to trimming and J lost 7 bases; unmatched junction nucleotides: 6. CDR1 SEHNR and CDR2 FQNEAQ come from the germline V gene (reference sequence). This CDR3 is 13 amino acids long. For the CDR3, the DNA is TGTGCCAGCAGCTTCGACAGGGCTGAGGAGCAGTACTTC. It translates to CASSFDRAEEQYF.

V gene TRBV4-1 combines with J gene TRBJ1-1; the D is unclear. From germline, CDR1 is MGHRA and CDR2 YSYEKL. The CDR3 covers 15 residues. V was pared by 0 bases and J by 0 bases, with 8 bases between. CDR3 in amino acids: CASSQEPRMNTEAFF. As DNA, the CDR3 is TGCGCCAGCAGCCAAGAGCCGAGGATGAACACTGAAGCTTTCTTT.

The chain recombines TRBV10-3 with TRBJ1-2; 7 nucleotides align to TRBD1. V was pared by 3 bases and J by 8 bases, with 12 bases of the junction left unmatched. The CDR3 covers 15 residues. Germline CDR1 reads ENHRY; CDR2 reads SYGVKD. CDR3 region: CAISDRGQRIGGYTF. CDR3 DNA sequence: TGTGCCATCAGTGATCGGGGACAGCGAATCGGGGGCTACACCTTC.

The CDR3 sequence: CSAGPKDRVLQETQYF. The CDR3 bases are TGCAGTGCTGGACCCAAGGACAGAGTACTACAAGAGACCCAGTACTTC. The V and J genes are TRBV20-1 and TRBJ2-5, with D perhaps TRBD1 (6 bases). V lost 5 bases, J lost 2 bases, and 21 bases lay in between. From germline, CDR1 is DFQATT and CDR2 SNEGSKA (reference sequence). CDR3 length equals 16 residues.

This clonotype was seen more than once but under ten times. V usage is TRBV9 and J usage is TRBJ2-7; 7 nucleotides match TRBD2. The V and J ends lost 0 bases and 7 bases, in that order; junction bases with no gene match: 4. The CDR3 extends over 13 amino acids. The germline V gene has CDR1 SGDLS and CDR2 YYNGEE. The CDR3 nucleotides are TGTGCCAGCAGCGTAGATCGGGGGGATGAGCAGTACTTC. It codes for CASSVDRGDEQYF.

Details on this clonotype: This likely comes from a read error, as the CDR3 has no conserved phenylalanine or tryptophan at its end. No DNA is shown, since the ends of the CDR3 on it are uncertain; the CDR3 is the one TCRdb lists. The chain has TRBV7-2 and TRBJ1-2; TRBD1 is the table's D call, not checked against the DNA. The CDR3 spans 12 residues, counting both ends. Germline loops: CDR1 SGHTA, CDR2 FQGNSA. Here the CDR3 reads CASSLTFSGGAI.

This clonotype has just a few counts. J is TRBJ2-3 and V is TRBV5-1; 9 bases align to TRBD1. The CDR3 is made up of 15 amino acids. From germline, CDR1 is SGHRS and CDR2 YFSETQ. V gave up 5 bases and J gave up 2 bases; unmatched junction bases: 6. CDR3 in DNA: TGCGCCAGCAGAGGACAGGGGAGGAACACAGATACGCAGTATTTT. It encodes CASRGQGRNTDTQYF.

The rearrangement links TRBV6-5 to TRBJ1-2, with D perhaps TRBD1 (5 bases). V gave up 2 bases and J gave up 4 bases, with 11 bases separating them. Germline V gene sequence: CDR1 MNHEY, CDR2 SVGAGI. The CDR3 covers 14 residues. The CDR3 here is CASSYRGVSYGYTF. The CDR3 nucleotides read TGTGCCAGCAGTTACAGGGGAGTTAGCTATGGCTACACCTTC.

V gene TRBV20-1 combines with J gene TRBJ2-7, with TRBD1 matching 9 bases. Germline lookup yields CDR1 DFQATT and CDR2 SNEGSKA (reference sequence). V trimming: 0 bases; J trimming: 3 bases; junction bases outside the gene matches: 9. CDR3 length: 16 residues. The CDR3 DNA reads TGCAGTGCTAGAGACCCGACAGGGGGGTCTTACTACGAGCAGTACTTC. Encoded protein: CSARDPTGGSYYEQYF.

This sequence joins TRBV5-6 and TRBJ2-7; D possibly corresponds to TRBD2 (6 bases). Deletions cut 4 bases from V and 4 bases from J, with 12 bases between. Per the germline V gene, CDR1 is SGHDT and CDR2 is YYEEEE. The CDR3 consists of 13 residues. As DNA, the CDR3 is TGTGCCAGCAGCCGGGAGTTCCGTTACGAGCAGTACTTC. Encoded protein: CASSREFRYEQYF.

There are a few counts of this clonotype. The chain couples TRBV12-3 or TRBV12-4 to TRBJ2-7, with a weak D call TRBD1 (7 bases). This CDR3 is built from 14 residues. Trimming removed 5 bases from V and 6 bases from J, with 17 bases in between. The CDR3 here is CASSPQGEVGEQYF. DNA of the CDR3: TGTGCCAGCAGTCCCCAGGGGGAGGTAGGCGAGCAGTACTTC.

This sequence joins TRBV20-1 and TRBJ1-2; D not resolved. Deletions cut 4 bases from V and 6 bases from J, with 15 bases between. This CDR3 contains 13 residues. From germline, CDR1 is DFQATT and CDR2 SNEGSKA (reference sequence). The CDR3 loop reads CSAIVGSTNGYTF. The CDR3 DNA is TGCAGTGCTATAGTCGGGTCCACTAATGGCTACACCTTC.

CDR3 in DNA: TGCAGTGTATGGGGACTAGTGTTCCACGAGCAGTACTTC. This translates into CSVWGLVFHEQYF. The rearrangement uses TRBV20-1 and TRBJ2-7; TRBD2 matches 8 bases. This CDR3 region has 13 residues. The V gene's germline CDR1 is DFQATT and CDR2 SNEGSKA (reference sequence). The V segment lost 7 bases and the J segment 5 bases; nucleotides outside the gene matches: 10.

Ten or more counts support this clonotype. DNA for the CDR3: TGTGCCAGCAGCTGGAGCCCGGGGACTGAAGCTTTCTTT. Translation: CASSWSPGTEAFF. The chain has TRBV7-6 and TRBJ1-1; unclear D gene. V lost 4 bases and J lost 5, with 11 bases in between. CDR1 and CDR2 (germline): SGHVS, FNYEAQ. The CDR3 contains 13 residues.

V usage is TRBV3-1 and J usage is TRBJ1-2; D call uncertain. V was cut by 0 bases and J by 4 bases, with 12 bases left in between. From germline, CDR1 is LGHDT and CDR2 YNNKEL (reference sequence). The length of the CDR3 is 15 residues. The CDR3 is CASSQEAGSGYGYTF. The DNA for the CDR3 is TGTGCCAGCAGCCAAGAGGCGGGCTCGGGCTATGGCTACACCTTC.

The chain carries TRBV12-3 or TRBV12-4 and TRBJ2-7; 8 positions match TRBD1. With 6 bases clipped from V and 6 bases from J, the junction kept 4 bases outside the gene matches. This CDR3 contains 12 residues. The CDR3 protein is CASSRDRREQYF. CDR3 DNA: TGTGCCAGCAGCCGGGACAGGCGCGAGCAGTACTTC.

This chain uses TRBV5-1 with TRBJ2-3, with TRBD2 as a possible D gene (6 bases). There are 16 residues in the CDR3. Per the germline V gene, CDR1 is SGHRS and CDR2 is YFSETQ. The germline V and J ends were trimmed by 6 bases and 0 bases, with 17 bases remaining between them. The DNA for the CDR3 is TGCGCCAGCACCCTTTTGGCGGGGAGCAGCACAGATACGCAGTATTTT. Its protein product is CASTLLAGSSTDTQYF.

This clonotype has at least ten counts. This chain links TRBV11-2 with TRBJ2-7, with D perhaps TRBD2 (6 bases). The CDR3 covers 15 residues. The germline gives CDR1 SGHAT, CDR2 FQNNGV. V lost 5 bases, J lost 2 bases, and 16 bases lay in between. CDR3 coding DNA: TGTGCCAGCAGCCCCTTCGGGGGACCAACCTACGAGCAGTACTTC. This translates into CASSPFGGPTYEQYF. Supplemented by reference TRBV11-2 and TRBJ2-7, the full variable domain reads EAGVAQSPRYKIIEKRQSVAFWCNPISGHATLYWYQQILGQGPKLLIQFQNNGVVDDSQLPKDRFSAERLKGVDSTLKIQPAKLEDSAVYLCASSPFGGPTYEQYFGPGTRLTVT.

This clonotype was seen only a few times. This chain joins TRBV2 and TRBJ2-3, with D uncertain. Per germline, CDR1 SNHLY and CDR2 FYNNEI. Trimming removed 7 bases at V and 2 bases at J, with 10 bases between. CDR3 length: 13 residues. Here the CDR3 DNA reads TGTGCCAGCACGGATTTACCCACAGATACGCAGTATTTT. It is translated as CASTDLPTDTQYF.

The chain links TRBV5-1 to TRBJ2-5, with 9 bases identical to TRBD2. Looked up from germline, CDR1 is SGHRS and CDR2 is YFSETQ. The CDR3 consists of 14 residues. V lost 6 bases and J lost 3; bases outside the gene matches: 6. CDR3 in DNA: TGCGCCAGCACTCCCCTAGCGGGGAAAGAGACCCAGTACTTC. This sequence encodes CASTPLAGKETQYF. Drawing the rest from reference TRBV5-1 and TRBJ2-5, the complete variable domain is KAGVTQTPRYLIKTRGQQVTLSCSPISGHRSVSWYQQTPGQGLQFLFEYFSETQRNKGNFPGRFSGRQFSNSRSEMNVSTLELGDSALYLCASTPLAGKETQYFGPGTRLLVL.

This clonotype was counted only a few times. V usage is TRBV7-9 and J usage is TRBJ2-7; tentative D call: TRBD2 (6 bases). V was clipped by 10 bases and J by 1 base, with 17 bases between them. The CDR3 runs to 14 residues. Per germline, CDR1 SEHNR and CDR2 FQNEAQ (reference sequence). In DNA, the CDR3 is TGTGCCACCGCCCGGGACTTGCGATCCTACGAGCAGTACTTC. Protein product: CATARDLRSYEQYF.

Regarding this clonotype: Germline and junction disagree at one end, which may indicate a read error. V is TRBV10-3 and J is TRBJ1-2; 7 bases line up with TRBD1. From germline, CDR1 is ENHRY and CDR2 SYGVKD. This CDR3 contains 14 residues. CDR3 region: CTISESRQGYGYTF. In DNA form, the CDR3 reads TGTACCATCAGTGAGTCGAGACAGGGTTATGGCTACACCTTC.

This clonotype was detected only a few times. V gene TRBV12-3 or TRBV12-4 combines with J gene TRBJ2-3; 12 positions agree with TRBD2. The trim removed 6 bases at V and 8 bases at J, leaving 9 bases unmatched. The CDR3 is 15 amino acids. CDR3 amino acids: CASSQGGLAGLTQYF. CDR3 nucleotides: TGTGCCAGCAGCCAGGGGGGACTAGCGGGTCTTACGCAGTATTTT.

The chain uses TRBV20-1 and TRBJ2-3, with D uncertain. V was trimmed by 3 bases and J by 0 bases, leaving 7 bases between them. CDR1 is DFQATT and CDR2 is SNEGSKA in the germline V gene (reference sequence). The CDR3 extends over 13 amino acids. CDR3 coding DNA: TGCAGTGCTAGTTTGAGGAGCACAGATACGCAGTATTTT. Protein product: CSASLRSTDTQYF.

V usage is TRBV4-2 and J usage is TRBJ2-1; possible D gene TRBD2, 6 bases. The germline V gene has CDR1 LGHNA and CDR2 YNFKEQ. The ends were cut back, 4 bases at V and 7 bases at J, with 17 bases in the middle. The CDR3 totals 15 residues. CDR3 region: CASSPGQSGLNEQFF. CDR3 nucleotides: TGTGCCAGCAGCCCTGGGCAAAGCGGGTTAAATGAGCAGTTCTTC.

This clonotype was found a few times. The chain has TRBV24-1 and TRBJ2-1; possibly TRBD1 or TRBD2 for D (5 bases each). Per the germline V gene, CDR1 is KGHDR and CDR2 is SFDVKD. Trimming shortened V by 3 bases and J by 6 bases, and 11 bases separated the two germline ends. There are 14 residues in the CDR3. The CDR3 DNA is TGTGCCACCAGTGATCCGAGGGGAGCCAATGAGCAGTTCTTC. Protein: CATSDPRGANEQFF.

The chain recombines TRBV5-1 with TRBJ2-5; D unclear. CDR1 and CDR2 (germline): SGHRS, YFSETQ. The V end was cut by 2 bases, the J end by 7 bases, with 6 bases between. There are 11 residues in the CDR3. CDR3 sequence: CASSFGRTQYF. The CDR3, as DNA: TGCGCCAGCAGCTTTGGCCGGACCCAGTACTTC.

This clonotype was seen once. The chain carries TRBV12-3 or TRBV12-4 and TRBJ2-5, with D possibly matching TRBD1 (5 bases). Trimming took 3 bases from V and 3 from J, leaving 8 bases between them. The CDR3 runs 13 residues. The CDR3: CASSFLGEETQYF. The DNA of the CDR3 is TGTGCCAGCAGTTTTCTAGGGGAAGAGACCCAGTACTTC.

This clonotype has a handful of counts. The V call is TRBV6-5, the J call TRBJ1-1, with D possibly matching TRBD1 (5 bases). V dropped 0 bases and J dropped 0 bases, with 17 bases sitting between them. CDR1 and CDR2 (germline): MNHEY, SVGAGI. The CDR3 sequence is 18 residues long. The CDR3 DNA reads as TGTGCCAGCAGTTACTCGGGAGGGGCGTCACCACTGAACACTGAAGCTTTCTTT. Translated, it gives CASSYSGGASPLNTEAFF.